This T cell receptor beta chain was found in a study of blood T cell repertoires in COVID-19. Profiled with immunoSEQ multiplex PCR; TCRdb holds only in-frame clones, not every one. The sample holds about 150,000 clones, around 83% seen once. Germline V gene data show CDR1 as SGHRS and CDR2 as YFSETQ. This CDR3 is 16 amino acids long. V was clipped by 4 bases and J by 0 bases; unmatched bases: 2. The source is a woman between 45 and 60 years old with acute or convalescent COVID-19. The sequenced sample was peripheral blood. This rearrangement joins TRBV5-1 to TRBJ2-1, with TRBD2 matching 12 bases. The CDR3 sequence is CASSRLAGVSYNEQFF. In DNA, the CDR3 is TGCGCCAGCAGCCGACTAGCGGGGGTCTCCTACAATGAGCAGTTCTTC.